This TCR beta chain comes out of a study of Tregs in tolerant kidney transplant recipients. Study-wide results and limits: Changing PCR primers prevented nucleotide comparison between some patients' samples.

V was clipped by 3 bases and J by 10 bases; unmatched bases: 12. Per germline, CDR1 SGDLS and CDR2 YYNGEE. The CDR3 covers 16 residues. Libraries were prepared by immunoSEQ multiplex PCR; TCRdb keeps only in-frame clonotypes and omits some of them. The table includes tens of thousands of clones, around 90% detected once. Recipients received nonmyeloablative bone marrow transplants from related graft donors, with transient mixed chimerism. With regard to this clone: Its antigen remains unknown.

The chain recombines TRBV9 with TRBJ2-1; TRBD2 agrees at 11 bases. The starting material was CD8+ T cells from blood (PBMCs), obtained 24 months after the transplant. The source is a human patient who received a combined kidney and bone marrow transplant. Some T cells may possibly be graft donor cells. The CDR3 here is CASSGTSGLTRWEQFF. CDR3 nucleotide sequence: TGTGCCAGCAGCGGGACTAGCGGGCTCACCCGTTGGGAGCAGTTCTTC.